This T cell receptor beta chain comes out of a study of technical replicates of blood from a handful of donors. The CDR3 totals 16 residues. After removal of 0 bases from V and 1 base from J, the junction contained 3 bases not matched to a gene. Germline values: CDR1 SGDLS, CDR2 YYNGEE. TCRdb's table, derived via immunoSEQ multiplex PCR, lists solely in-frame clones and lacks some. The sample holds roughly 87,000 clones, roughly 90% seen once. What was sequenced was T cells isolated from PBMCs. The TCR originated in a human donor in good health. The chain couples TRBV9 to TRBJ2-5, with TRBD1 matching 10 bases. CDR3 residues: CASSVGGTGVQETQYF. The CDR3, as DNA: TGTGCCAGCAGCGTAGGAGGGACAGGGGTCCAAGAGACCCAGTACTTC.